The 13 T cell receptor beta chains listed next were all sequenced from one sample in a study of response to subunit inactivated influenza vaccine. TCRdb itself ran the RT-PCR reads through MiXCR, one entry per CDR3 protein. In the table there are almost 250,000 distinct CDR3 sequences, 9.5% to 15% of which are singletons. The sequencing used non-naive T cells sorted from PBMCs, collected less than 15 days before vaccination. The receptors stem from a man aged 45 to 65 who received an inactivated influenza vaccine.

This sequence joins TRBV5-1 and TRBJ1-3; D remains unclear. The CDR3 spans 14 residues. Per the germline V gene, CDR1 is SGHRS and CDR2 is YFSETQ. V was cut by 2 bases and J by 4 bases, with 10 bases left in between. This CDR3 is CASSFDGEGNTIYF. CDR3 DNA: TGCGCCAGCAGCTTTGATGGAGAAGGAAACACCATATATTTT.

This clonotype came up a few times. This chain uses TRBV7-9 with TRBJ1-2; no clear D. Germline CDR1 and CDR2: SEHNR and FQNEAQ (reference sequence). This CDR3 is built from 15 residues. V lost 1 base and J lost 4, with 13 bases in between. This CDR3 reads CASSLEQAGGYGYTF. The CDR3 coding sequence is TGTGCCAGCAGCTTAGAGCAGGCGGGTGGCTATGGCTACACCTTC. The whole variable domain, remainder taken from reference TRBV7-9 and TRBJ1-2, is DTGVSQNPRHKITKRGQNVTFRCDPISEHNRLYWYRQTLGQGPEFLTYFQNEAQLEKSRLLSDRFSAERPKGSFSTLEIQRTEQGDSAMYLCASSLEQAGGYGYTFGSGTRLTVV.

This clonotype was recorded a few times. This chain joins TRBV7-2 and TRBJ1-3; 7 bases agree with TRBD1. After removal of 5 bases from V and 4 bases from J, the junction contained 11 bases not matched to a gene. CDR3 length: 16 amino acids. Germline assignment: CDR1 SGHTA and CDR2 FQGNSA. Written as DNA, the CDR3 is TGTGCCAGCAGCCCTAGACAGGGCGCAGGAGGAAACACCATATATTTT. Residues: CASSPRQGAGGNTIYF.

This clonotype was picked up a small number of times. The rearrangement uses TRBV5-1 and TRBJ2-1; TRBD2 matches at 7 bases. Germline V gene data show CDR1 as SGHRS and CDR2 as YFSETQ. With V trimmed by 0 bases and J by 7 bases, 10 bases remained unmatched. The CDR3 contains 16 residues. CDR3 amino acids: CASSLDVQRGTNEQFF. The CDR3 nucleotides read TGCGCCAGCAGCTTGGATGTGCAGCGGGGTACGAATGAGCAGTTCTTC.

Only a few counts were recorded for this clonotype. The chain is built from TRBV28 and TRBJ2-3, with D possibly being TRBD1 (5 bases). The germline CDR1 and CDR2 sequences are MDHEN and SYDVKM. The CDR3 runs to 14 residues. V lost 10 bases, J lost 3 bases, and 17 bases lay in between. The CDR3 nucleotides read TGTGCCACCTCAAGCCAGGGTATAACAGATACGCAGTATTTT. Its translation: CATSSQGITDTQYF. Filled out from reference TRBV28 and TRBJ2-3, the complete variable domain reads DVKVTQSSRYLVKRTGEKVFLECVQDMDHENMFWYRQDPGLGLRLIYFSYDVKMKEKGDIPEGYSVSREKKERFSLILESASTNQTSMYLCATSSQGITDTQYFGPGTRLTVL.

The gene calls are TRBV30 and TRBJ2-1, with D perhaps matching TRBD2 (6 bases). Trimming removed 2 bases from V and 9 bases from J, with 11 bases in between. This CDR3 spans 12 amino acids. CDR1 is GTSNPN and CDR2 is SVGIG in the germline V gene (reference sequence). The DNA for the CDR3 is TGTGCCTGGAGTATCCAGGGAGGTGAGCAGTTCTTC. This gives the protein CAWSIQGGEQFF.

This clonotype was picked up a small number of times. V and J are TRBV20-1 and TRBJ2-7; TRBD2 aligns across 10 bases. The CDR3 totals 15 residues. Trimming removed 3 bases from V and 1 base from J; junction bases left unmatched: 6. Germline CDR1 DFQATT, CDR2 SNEGSKA (reference sequence). The CDR3: CSASSFSGRSYEQYF. The CDR3 region has the DNA TGCAGTGCTAGTTCCTTTAGCGGGAGGTCCTACGAGCAGTACTTC.

This clonotype has just a few counts. The CDR3 DNA sequence: TGCGCCAGCAGTGTGGCCAGGGGGGCCCCTGGACCTGAAGCTTTCTTT. This codes for CASSVARGAPGPEAFF. The chain recombines TRBV10-2 with TRBJ1-1, with 7 bases fitting TRBD1. Trimming at V came to 4 bases and at J to 6 bases, leaving 14 bases not matched to a gene. The germline gives CDR1 WSHSY, CDR2 SAAADI. The CDR3 has 16 residues.

Judged by abundance, this clonotype is medium-sized. This chain connects TRBV10-3 to TRBJ2-5; 9 nucleotides match TRBD1. Germline loops: CDR1 ENHRY, CDR2 SYGVKD. CDR3 length equals 15 residues. Germline trimming cut 0 bases from V and 7 bases from J; bases unmatched to any gene: 6. CDR3 residues: CAISESGQGEGTQYF. In DNA, the CDR3 is TGTGCCATCAGTGAGTCGGGACAGGGTGAAGGGACCCAGTACTTC.

For this clonotype: A much larger clone lies one base from this, so it may be a read error. The chain links TRBV20-1 to TRBJ2-1, with D perhaps TRBD2 (5 bases). The germline V gene has CDR1 DFQATT and CDR2 SNEGSKA (reference sequence). CDR3 length: 14 residues. Trimming removed 1 base from V and 10 bases from J, with 17 bases in between. CDR3 sequence reads: CSARVIVGVEEQFF. The CDR3 coding sequence is TGCAGTGCTAGAGTGATCGTGGGAGTAGAGGAGCAGTTCTTC.

The CDR3 sequence: CSAKGQGALGANVLTF. In DNA, the CDR3 is TGCAGTGCTAAGGGACAGGGGGCGCTGGGGGCCAACGTCCTGACTTTC. The rearrangement joins TRBV20-1 to TRBJ2-6; 12 bases map to TRBD1. Germline V gene lookup returns CDR1 DFQATT and CDR2 SNEGSKA (reference sequence). CDR3 length: 16 amino acids. V shed 4 bases and J 4 bases; nucleotides not matched to a gene: 5.

This clonotype occurred a few times. This chain connects TRBV20-1 to TRBJ2-1, with 10 bases identical to TRBD2. The V gene's germline CDR1 is DFQATT and CDR2 SNEGSKA (reference sequence). This CDR3 has 14 amino acids. The V and J ends lost 1 base and 6 bases, in that order; junction bases with no gene match: 3. CDR3 residues: CSARGAGGPNEQFF. CDR3 sequence (DNA): TGCAGTGCTAGAGGAGCGGGAGGGCCCAATGAGCAGTTCTTC.

The chain carries TRBV15 and TRBJ2-5; the D gene could be TRBD1 or TRBD2 (6 bases each). Between the trimmed V and J ends, which lost 3 bases and 4 bases, there was a span of 15 bases. CDR3 size: 15 residues. CDR1 is LNHNV, CDR2 YYDKDF, per germline (reference sequence). The CDR3 spells CATSSNRAGTETQYF. The CDR3 nucleotides are TGTGCCACCAGCAGCAACAGGGCGGGGACAGAGACCCAGTACTTC.